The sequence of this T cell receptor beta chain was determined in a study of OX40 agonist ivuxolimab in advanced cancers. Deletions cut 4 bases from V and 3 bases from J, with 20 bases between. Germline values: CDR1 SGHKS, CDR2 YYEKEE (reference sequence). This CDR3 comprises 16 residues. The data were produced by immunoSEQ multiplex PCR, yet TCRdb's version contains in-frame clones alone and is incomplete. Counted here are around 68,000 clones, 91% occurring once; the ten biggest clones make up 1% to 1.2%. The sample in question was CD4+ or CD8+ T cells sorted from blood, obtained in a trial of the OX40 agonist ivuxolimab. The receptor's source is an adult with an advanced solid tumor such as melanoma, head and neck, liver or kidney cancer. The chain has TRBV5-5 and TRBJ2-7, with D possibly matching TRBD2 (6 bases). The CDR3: CASSPTRALAFYEQYF. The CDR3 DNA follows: TGTGCCAGCAGCCCAACCCGGGCACTAGCTTTCTACGAGCAGTACTTC.